This TCR beta chain was captured in a study of blood T cell repertoires in COVID-19. Background on the study: Whether acute or convalescent, the COVID-19 samples came from the United States, Italy and Spain. T cells, B-cell-depleted T cells, or PBMCs provided the cDNA or gDNA that served as material.

V shed 4 bases and J shed 3 bases, with 19 bases lying between them. Per the germline V gene, CDR1 is GTSNPN and CDR2 is SVGIG (reference sequence). The CDR3 is 16 amino acids. The authors' processing: Reference gene primer amplification gave nucleated cell count estimates. TCRdb's table, derived via immunoSEQ multiplex PCR, lists solely in-frame clones and lacks some. V and J calls and clone size are as listed in that table; D and trimming were resolved from the DNA. Among 90,000 or so clones listed, 70% to 90% were seen once. This receptor was obtained from a man aged 55 to 70 with acute or convalescent COVID-19. The material sequenced was peripheral blood. This chain connects TRBV30 to TRBJ1-5, with D possibly matching TRBD1 (5 bases). The CDR3: CAWKIGGGGINQPQHF. The CDR3 nucleotides read TGTGCCTGGAAAATTGGGGGAGGAGGGATCAATCAGCCCCAGCATTTT.